Listed here is a single T cell receptor beta chain. As for the donors, each was a healthy bone marrow donor. These data are taken from a study of cytomegalovirus exposure and HLA in healthy donors. 13 Jbeta primers and 60 Vbeta primers were used for the PCR. Assay used: immunoSEQ multiplex PCR; TCRdb lists only in-frame clones, some missing. The table lists 150,000 to 200,000 clones, approximately 78% of them singletons, with approximately 2.2% in the top ten. The V gene end was trimmed by 6 bases and the J gene end by 2 bases; junction bases not matched to a gene: 4. The CDR3 contains 14 residues. Germline CDR1 MDHEN, CDR2 SYDVKM.

The source of this sequence is a male donor in good health and CMV-seronegative. The chain uses TRBV28 and TRBJ2-5; 9 bases are shared with TRBD1. Input material: PBMCs. This chain's CDR3 is CASSPTGGQETQYF. DNA of the CDR3: TGTGCCAGCAGCCCGACAGGGGGTCAAGAGACCCAGTACTTC.